These 2 T cell receptor beta chains share one sample of origin, sequenced in a study of CD8 T cells in Susac syndrome. Reverse transcription of 0.5 to 1 ug RNA used random hexamers. From the immunoSEQ multiplex PCR reads, TCRdb called clonotypes with MiXCR, one entry per CDR3 protein. The table shows about 210,000 distinct CDR3 sequences, with 95% occurring only once. The sequencing input was CD4+ T cells from PBMCs. The source of these receptors is a human donor with multiple sclerosis.

The DNA of the CDR3 is TGCAGTGCTAGGGCCCATAGGCTCCCGAGCTCCTACGAGCAGTACTTC. It is translated as CSARAHRLPSSYEQYF. This rearrangement joins TRBV20-1 to TRBJ2-7; no firm D call. CDR1 and CDR2 from the germline V gene are DFQATT and SNEGSKA (reference sequence). The CDR3 has 16 amino acids. V lost 3 bases, J lost 0 bases, and 18 bases lay in between.

CDR3 residues: CASSRNWESTEAFF. The CDR3 nucleotides read TGTGCCAGCAGCCGCAATTGGGAGAGCACTGAAGCTTTCTTT. This chain joins TRBV14 and TRBJ1-1; D remains unclear. Per germline, CDR1 SGHDN and CDR2 FVKESK. The CDR3 length is 14 residues. V lost 4 bases to trimming and J lost 4 bases, with 13 bases between them.